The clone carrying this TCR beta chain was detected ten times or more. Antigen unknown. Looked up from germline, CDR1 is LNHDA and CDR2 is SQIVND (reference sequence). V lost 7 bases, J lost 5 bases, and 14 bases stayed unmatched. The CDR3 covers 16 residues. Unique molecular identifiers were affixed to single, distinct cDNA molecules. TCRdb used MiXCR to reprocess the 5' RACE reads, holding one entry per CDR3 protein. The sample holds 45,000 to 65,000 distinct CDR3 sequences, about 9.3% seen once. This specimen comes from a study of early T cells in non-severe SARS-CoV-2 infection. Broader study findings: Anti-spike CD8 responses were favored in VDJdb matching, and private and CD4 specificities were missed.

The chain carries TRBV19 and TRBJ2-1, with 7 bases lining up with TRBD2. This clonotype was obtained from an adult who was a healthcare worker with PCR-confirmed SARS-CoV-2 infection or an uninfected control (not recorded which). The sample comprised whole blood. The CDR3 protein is CASTGHAGEPHNEQFF. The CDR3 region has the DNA TGTGCCAGTACCGGCCATGCGGGAGAACCCCACAATGAGCAGTTCTTC.